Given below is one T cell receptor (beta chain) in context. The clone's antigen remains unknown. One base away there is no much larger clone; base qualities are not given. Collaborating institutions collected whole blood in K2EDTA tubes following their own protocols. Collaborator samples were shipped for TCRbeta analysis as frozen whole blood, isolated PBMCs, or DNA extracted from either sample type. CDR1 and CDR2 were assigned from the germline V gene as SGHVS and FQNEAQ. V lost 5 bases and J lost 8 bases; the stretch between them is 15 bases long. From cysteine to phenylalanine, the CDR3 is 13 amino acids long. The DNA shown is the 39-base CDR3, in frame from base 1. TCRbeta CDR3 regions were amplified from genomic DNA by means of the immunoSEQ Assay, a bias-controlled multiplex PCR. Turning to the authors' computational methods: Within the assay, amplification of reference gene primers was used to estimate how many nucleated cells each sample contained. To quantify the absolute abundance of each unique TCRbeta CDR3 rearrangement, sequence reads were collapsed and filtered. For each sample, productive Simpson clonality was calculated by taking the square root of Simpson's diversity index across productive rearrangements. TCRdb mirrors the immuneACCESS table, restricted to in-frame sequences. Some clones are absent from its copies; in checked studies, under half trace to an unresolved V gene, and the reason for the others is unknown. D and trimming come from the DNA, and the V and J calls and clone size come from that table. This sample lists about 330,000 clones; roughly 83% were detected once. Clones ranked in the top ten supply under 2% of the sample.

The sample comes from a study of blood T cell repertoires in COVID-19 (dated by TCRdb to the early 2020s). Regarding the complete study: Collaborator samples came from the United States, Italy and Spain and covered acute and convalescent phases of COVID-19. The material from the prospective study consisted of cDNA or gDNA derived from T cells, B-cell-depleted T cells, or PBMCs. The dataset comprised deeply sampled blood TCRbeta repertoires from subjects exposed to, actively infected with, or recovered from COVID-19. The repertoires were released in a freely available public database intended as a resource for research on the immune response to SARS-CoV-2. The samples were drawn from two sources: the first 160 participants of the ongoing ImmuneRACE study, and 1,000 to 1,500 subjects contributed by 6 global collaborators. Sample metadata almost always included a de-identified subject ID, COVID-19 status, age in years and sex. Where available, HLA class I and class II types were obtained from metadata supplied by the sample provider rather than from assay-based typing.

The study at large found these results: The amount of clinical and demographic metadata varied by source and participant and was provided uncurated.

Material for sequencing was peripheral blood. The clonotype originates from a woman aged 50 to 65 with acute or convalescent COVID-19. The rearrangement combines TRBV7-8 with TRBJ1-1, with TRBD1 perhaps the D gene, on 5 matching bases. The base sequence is TGTGCCAGCAGCCTCCGGGGGGAAGGGGAAGCTTTCTTT. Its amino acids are CASSLRGEGEAFF.